These T cell receptor beta chains were read from a single sample in a study of blood T cells in healthy people across ages. TCRdb analysed the 5' RACE reads with MiXCR anew, one entry per CDR3 protein. This table has hundreds of thousands of distinct CDR3 sequences, 40% to 50% appearing once. The material sequenced was blood. The receptors were gathered from a man at least 80 years old in good health. Both conserved end residues are part of each CDR3. The D gene is left open where the match is weak. Size values are once, few and many counts, or a class for expanded clones, and some rows have none.

>TRBV5-6|TRBD1|TRBJ1-2|few
CASSLLGGQGGYGYTF
TGTGCCAGCAGCCTACTTGGTGGGCAGGGGGGCTATGGCTACACCTTC
>TRBV10-3|-|TRBJ1-5|-
CAISDGGESNQPQHF
TGTGCCATCAGTGACGGGGGAGAAAGCAATCAGCCCCAGCATTTT
>TRBV28|-|TRBJ1-2|-
CASSVVQEYGYTF
TGTGCCAGCAGTGTAGTCCAGGAGTATGGCTACACCTTC
>TRBV5-1|TRBD1|TRBJ2-3|medium-sized
CASSLPTGASTDTQYF
TGCGCCAGCAGCCTCCCGACAGGGGCAAGCACAGATACGCAGTATTTT
>TRBV28|-|TRBJ1-5|-
CASSNRDILGDQPQHF
TGTGCCAGCAGTAACCGGGACATCCTTGGCGATCAGCCCCAGCATTTT
>TRBV28|-|TRBJ1-5|few
CASSVGGGLRPQHF
TGTGCCAGCAGTGTGGGGGGGGGCCTGCGGCCCCAGCATTTT
>TRBV29-1|TRBD2|TRBJ2-7|-
CSVVGTGGGYEQYF
TGCAGCGTTGTTGGGACGGGCGGGGGGTACGAGCAGTACTTC
>TRBV5-1|TRBD2|TRBJ2-3|few
CASSPGLAGGGTDTQYF
TGCGCCAGCAGCCCCGGACTAGCCGGGGGTGGCACAGATACGCAGTATTTT
>TRBV28|-|TRBJ2-3|few
CASSLYGGAVAGDADTQYF
TGTGCCAGCAGTTTATATGGGGGCGCTGTGGCGGGAGACGCCGATACGCAGTATTTT
>TRBV20-1|TRBD1|TRBJ1-5|many
CSALTGRVNQPQHF
TGCAGTGCTTTGACAGGGCGGGTCAATCAGCCCCAGCATTTT
>TRBV5-1|TRBD1|TRBJ2-5|few
CASSSGRRDSLQETQYF
TGCGCCAGCAGCTCAGGGCGTAGGGACAGCCTCCAAGAGACCCAGTACTTC
>TRBV7-2|-|TRBJ2-7|-
CTSSLGPAGSSYEQYF
TGTACCAGCAGCTTAGGGCCCGCCGGGAGCTCCTACGAGCAGTACTTC
>TRBV4-1|TRBD2|TRBJ2-5|-
CASSQVESGGAGSYNEQYF
TGCGCCAGCAGCCAAGTCGAGAGCGGGGGGGCGGGATCCTACAATGAGCAGTACTTC
>TRBV7-9|TRBD1|TRBJ2-1|-
CASSRGQGFGNEQFF
TGTGCCAGCAGCCGCGGACAGGGATTCGGCAATGAGCAGTTCTTC
>TRBV4-3|TRBD2|TRBJ2-1|many
CASSRIAGLGEQFF
TGCGCCAGCAGCCGTATAGCGGGATTAGGGGAGCAGTTCTTC
>TRBV20-1|-|TRBJ1-1|-
CSARGGTDTEAFF
TGCAGTGCTAGAGGCGGAACAGACACTGAAGCTTTCTTT
>TRBV7-2|-|TRBJ2-1|few
CASSLARLREQFF
TGTGCCAGCAGCTTAGCGCGGCTTCGTGAGCAGTTCTTC
>TRBV5-1|-|TRBJ1-2|few
CASSVDGLNGYTF
TGCGCCAGCAGCGTGGACGGCTTGAATGGCTACACCTTC
>TRBV2|TRBD1|TRBJ2-7|-
CASSQSGSGGRYEQYF
TGTGCCAGCAGTCAAAGTGGGTCAGGGGGTCGATACGAGCAGTACTTC
>TRBV5-1|TRBD1|TRBJ1-6|-
CASSKGQTDSPLHF
TGCGCCAGCAGCAAGGGACAGACGGATTCACCCCTCCACTTT
>TRBV2|-|TRBJ1-2|-
CASSSTGYTF
TGTGCCAGCAGTTCGACAGGCTACACCTTC
>TRBV29-1|TRBD1|TRBJ2-3|-
CSATLTGEADTQYF
TGCAGCGCCACGCTAACAGGGGAAGCAGATACGCAGTATTTT
>TRBV28|-|TRBJ2-7|-
CASGSISDEQYF
TGTGCCAGCGGGAGCATCAGCGACGAGCAGTACTTC
>TRBV5-4|-|TRBJ2-7|-
CASSLRSGTYEQYF
TGTGCCAGCAGCTTGAGGTCAGGAACCTACGAGCAGTACTTC
>TRBV10-3|TRBD2|TRBJ2-1|many
CATLAGGKYNEQFF
TGTGCCACCCTAGCGGGGGGGAAATACAATGAGCAGTTCTTC
>TRBV27|-|TRBJ1-4|few
CASSPSRATNEKLFF
TGTGCCAGCAGCCCCAGTCGGGCAACTAATGAAAAACTGTTTTTT
>TRBV3-1|-|TRBJ1-6|-
CASSQVARASSPPHF
TGTGCCAGCAGCCAAGTGGCACGGGCGAGTTCACCCCCCCACTTT
>TRBV14|-|TRBJ1-1|-
CASSQWSYTEAFF
TGTGCCAGCAGCCAATGGAGTTACACTGAAGCTTTCTTT
>TRBV27|-|TRBJ2-2|few
CASSLSRAGELFF
TGTGCCAGCAGTTTATCTAGGGCCGGGGAGCTGTTTTTT
>TRBV20-1|TRBD2|TRBJ2-3|few
CSAIYPTSGGSTDTQYF
TGCAGTGCTATTTATCCGACTAGCGGGGGGAGCACAGATACGCAGTATTTT
>TRBV19|-|TRBJ2-5|-
CASSRSWETQYF
TGTGCCAGTAGTAGGAGTTGGGAGACCCAGTACTTC
>TRBV3-1|TRBD1|TRBJ2-3|-
CASSQVQGRWADTQYF
TGTGCCAGCAGCCAGGTACAGGGGCGCTGGGCAGATACGCAGTATTTT
>TRBV7-9|TRBD1|TRBJ2-6|-
CASSATHRGFGANVLTF
TGTGCCAGCAGCGCGACCCACAGGGGGTTTGGGGCCAACGTCCTGACTTTC
>TRBV5-1|-|TRBJ2-7|-
CASSPLGRGAYEQYF
TGCGCCAGCAGCCCCCTAGGCAGGGGGGCCTACGAGCAGTACTTC
>TRBV7-2|TRBD1|TRBJ1-6|-
CASSPAAGGNSPLHF
TGTGCCAGCAGTCCGGCGGCAGGGGGAAATTCACCCCTCCACTTT
>TRBV5-1|-|TRBJ2-1|few
CASSGGQFNEQFF
TGCGCCAGCAGCGGCGGACAGTTCAATGAGCAGTTCTTC
>TRBV2|-|TRBJ1-2|-
CASSAEGAGGYTF
TGTGCCAGCAGCGCTGAAGGGGCGGGAGGCTACACCTTC
>TRBV7-3|-|TRBJ1-2|few
CASSHQAGADYGYTF
TGTGCCAGCAGCCATCAAGCTGGGGCGGACTATGGCTACACCTTC
>TRBV9|TRBD1|TRBJ1-5|-
CASSASTGTNQPQHF
TGTGCCAGCAGCGCCTCGACAGGGACCAATCAGCCCCAGCATTTT
>TRBV7-2|TRBD2|TRBJ2-7|-
CASSWARRAGPHEQYF
TGTGCCAGCAGCTGGGCTCGACGAGCGGGGCCCCACGAGCAGTACTTC
>TRBV12-3/TRBV12-4|-|TRBJ1-1|medium-sized
CASRTQGNTEAFF
TGTGCCAGCAGAACACAGGGGAACACTGAAGCTTTCTTT
>TRBV12-3/TRBV12-4|TRBD2|TRBJ2-5|many
CASSRTSGGQETQYF
TGTGCCAGCAGCCGGACTAGCGGGGGGCAAGAGACCCAGTACTTC